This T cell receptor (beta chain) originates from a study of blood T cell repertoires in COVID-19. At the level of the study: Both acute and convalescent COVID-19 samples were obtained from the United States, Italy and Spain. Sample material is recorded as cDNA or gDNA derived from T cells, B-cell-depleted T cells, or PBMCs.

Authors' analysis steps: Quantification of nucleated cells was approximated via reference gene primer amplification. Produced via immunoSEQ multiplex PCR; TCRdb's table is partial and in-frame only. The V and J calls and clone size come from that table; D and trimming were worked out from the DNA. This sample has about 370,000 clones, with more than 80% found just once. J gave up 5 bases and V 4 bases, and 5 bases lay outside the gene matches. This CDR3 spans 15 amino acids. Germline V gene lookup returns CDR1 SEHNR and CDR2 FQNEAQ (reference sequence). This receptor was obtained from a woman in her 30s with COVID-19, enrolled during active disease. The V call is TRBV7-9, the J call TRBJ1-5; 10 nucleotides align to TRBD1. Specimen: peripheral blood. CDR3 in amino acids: CASSSSDRGDQPQHF. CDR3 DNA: TGTGCCAGCAGCTCATCGGACAGGGGGGATCAGCCCCAGCATTTT.